The clone carrying this T cell receptor beta chain turned up a few times. Its antigen is unidentified. The data originate from a study of T-cell memory formation after mild COVID-19. General observations from the study: The appearance of some responding clones in pre-infection memory suggested that cross-reactive memory joined. CD4+ clones that contracted lay mainly in CM and EM; CD8+ ones lay in EMRA.

Constant-segment primers were used for 5'RACE, and the resulting TCR alpha and TCR beta cDNA libraries carried sample barcodes and UMIs. MiXCR was run by TCRdb on the 5' RACE reads, yielding one entry per CDR3 protein. The sample records 550,000 to 700,000 distinct CDR3 sequences, about 20% being singletons. Germline values: CDR1 SEHNR, CDR2 FQNEAQ (reference sequence). The CDR3 runs 14 residues. V lost 5 bases, J lost 4 bases, and 7 bases stayed unmatched. Material for sequencing was PBMCs or a T cell subset sorted from them (not recorded which). The chain joins TRBV7-9 to TRBJ1-1; TRBD1 aligns across 7 bases. This TCR was sampled from an adult woman who had mild COVID-19 (a few samples of this study predate the infection). Cell type and time point are not known. The CDR3 reads CASSRDRVFTEAFF. The CDR3 region has the DNA TGTGCCAGCAGCCGAGACAGGGTGTTCACTGAAGCTTTCTTT.